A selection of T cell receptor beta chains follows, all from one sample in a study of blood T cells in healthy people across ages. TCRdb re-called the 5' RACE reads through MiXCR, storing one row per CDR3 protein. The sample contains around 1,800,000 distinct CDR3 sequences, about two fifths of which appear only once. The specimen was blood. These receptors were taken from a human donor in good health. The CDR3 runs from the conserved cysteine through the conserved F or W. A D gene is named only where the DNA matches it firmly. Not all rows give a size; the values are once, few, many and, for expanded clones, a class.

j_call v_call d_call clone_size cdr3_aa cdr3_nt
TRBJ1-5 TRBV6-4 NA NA CASPQAAGQGTNQPQHF TGTGCCAGCCCTCAAGCCGCCGGGCAGGGTACTAATCAGCCCCAGCATTTT
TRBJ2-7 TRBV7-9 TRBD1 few CASSFFGTGDSNEQYF TGTGCCAGCAGCTTCTTCGGGACAGGGGATTCAAACGAGCAGTACTTC
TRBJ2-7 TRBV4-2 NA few CASSQGDRYEQYF TGTGCCAGCAGCCAAGGCGACAGGTACGAGCAGTACTTC
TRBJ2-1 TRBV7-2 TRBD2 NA CASSLARAGGIDEQFF TGTGCCAGCAGCTTAGCGCGGGCGGGGGGGATCGATGAGCAGTTCTTC
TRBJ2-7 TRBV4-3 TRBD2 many CASSQELAGDFGQYF TGCGCCAGCAGCCAAGAATTAGCGGGCGATTTCGGGCAGTACTTC
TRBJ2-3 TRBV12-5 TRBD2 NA CASGFSLAETGGTDTQYF TGTGCTAGTGGTTTTTCACTAGCGGAAACTGGGGGGACAGATACGCAGTATTTT
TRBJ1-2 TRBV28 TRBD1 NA CASSPGQGRGTSGYTF TGTGCCAGCAGTCCGGGACAGGGGAGGGGTACTAGCGGCTACACCTTC
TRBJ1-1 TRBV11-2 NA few CASSLEGWGNTEAFF TGTGCCAGCAGCTTGGAAGGGTGGGGGAACACTGAAGCTTTCTTT
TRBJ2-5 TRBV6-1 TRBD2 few CASSDWTSGGETQYF TGTGCCAGCAGTGACTGGACTAGCGGGGGTGAGACCCAGTACTTC
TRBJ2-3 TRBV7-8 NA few CASRQRATDTQYF TGTGCCAGCCGGCAAAGGGCCACAGATACGCAGTATTTT
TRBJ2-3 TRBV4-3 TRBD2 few CASSQTLAGGSDTQYF TGCGCCAGCAGCCAAACCTTAGCGGGGGGATCAGATACGCAGTATTTT
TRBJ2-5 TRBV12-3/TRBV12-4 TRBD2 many CASSPTSGGETQYF TGTGCCAGCAGTCCGACTAGCGGGGGGGAGACCCAGTACTTC
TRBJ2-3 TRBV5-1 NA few CASSWTDHTDTQYF TGCGCCAGCAGCTGGACCGACCACACAGATACGCAGTATTTT
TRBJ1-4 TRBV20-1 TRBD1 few CSATPGQGNEKLFF TGCAGTGCAACCCCGGGACAGGGTAATGAAAAACTGTTTTTT
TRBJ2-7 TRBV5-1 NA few CASSLFLGEQYF TGTGCCAGCAGTTTATTCTTAGGCGAGCAGTACTTC
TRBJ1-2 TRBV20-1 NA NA CSARISARRRWGGYTF TGCAGTGCTAGAATTTCGGCCAGGCGGCGGTGGGGTGGCTACACCTTC
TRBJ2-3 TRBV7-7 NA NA CASSLVSAFTDTQYF TGTGCTAGCAGCTTAGTATCCGCGTTCACAGATACGCAGTATTTT
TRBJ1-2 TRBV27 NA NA CASSPTARAGYGYTF TGTGCCAGCAGTCCTACCGCCAGGGCCGGTTATGGCTACACCTTC
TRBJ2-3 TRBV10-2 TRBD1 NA CASSATRGITDTQYF TGCGCCAGCAGTGCGACCAGGGGGATCACAGATACGCAGTATTTT
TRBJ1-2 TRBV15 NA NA CATSRDKGDGLGYTF TGTGCCACCAGCAGAGATAAGGGAGACGGACTCGGCTACACCTTC
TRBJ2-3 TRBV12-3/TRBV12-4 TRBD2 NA CASSPNRLAGLLNTQYF TGTGCCAGCAGCCCAAATAGACTAGCGGGGCTTCTAAATACGCAGTATTTT
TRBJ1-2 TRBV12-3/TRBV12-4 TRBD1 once CASSFSGQGYGCTF TGTGCCAGCAGTTTCTCGGGACAGGGCTATGGCTGCACCTTC
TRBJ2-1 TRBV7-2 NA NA CASSPGGLLNEQFF TGTGCCAGCAGCCCCGGTGGGTTATTGAATGAGCAGTTCTTC
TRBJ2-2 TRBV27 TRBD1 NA CASQPGGYTGELFF TGTGCCAGCCAGCCAGGGGGATACACCGGGGAGCTGTTTTTT
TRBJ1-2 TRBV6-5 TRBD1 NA CASSYEATGGGGGYTF TGTGCCAGCAGTTACGAAGCCACAGGGGGCGGGGGTGGCTACACCTTC
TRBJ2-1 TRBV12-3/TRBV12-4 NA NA CASSLWSGRYNEQFF TGTGCCAGCAGTTTGTGGTCCGGGCGGTACAATGAGCAGTTCTTC
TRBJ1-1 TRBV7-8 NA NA CASSLAGTLEFMNTEAFF TGTGCCAGCAGCCTTGCCGGGACACTCGAGTTCATGAACACTGAAGCTTTCTTT
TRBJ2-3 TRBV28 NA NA CASSLSQGSGTDTQYF TGTGCCAGCAGTTTATCCCAGGGGTCAGGCACAGATACGCAGTATTTT
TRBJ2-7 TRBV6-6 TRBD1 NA CASSYRQGVSSYNEQYF TGTGCCAGCAGTTATAGGCAGGGGGTTAGCTCCTACAATGAGCAGTACTTC
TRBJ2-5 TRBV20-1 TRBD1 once CSARGSGQKDQGTQYF TGCAGTGCTAGAGGGTCGGGACAGAAGGACCAAGGGACCCAGTACTTC
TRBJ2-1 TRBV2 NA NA CASLGAVNEQFF TGTGCCAGCCTCGGGGCGGTCAATGAGCAGTTCTTC
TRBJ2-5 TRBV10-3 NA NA CAISEHTEVGEQYF TGTGCCATCAGTGAACATACAGAGGTGGGGGAGCAGTACTTC
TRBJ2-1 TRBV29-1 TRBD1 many CSSGTGINEQFF TGCAGCTCCGGGACAGGGATAAATGAGCAGTTCTTC